This paragraph reports one T cell receptor beta chain. Only in-frame clones appear in the TCRdb table, and some are missing; sequencing was by immunoSEQ multiplex PCR. Here the sample spans 78,000 or so clones, about 88% being singletons. The sample originates from a study of control samples from healthy donors and cancer patients. This TCR derives from a woman aged 50 to 60 in good health. Sequencing input: blood.

CDR3 in DNA: TGTGCCAGCAGTTCTACAGGGGGCTCGGGAGGCTACACCTTC. It translates to CASSSTGGSGGYTF. The gene calls are TRBV6-5 and TRBJ1-2; 9 bases line up with TRBD1. This CDR3 region has 14 residues. V dropped 4 bases and J dropped 8; count of bases not matched to a gene: 8. Germline loops: CDR1 MNHEY, CDR2 SVGAGI.